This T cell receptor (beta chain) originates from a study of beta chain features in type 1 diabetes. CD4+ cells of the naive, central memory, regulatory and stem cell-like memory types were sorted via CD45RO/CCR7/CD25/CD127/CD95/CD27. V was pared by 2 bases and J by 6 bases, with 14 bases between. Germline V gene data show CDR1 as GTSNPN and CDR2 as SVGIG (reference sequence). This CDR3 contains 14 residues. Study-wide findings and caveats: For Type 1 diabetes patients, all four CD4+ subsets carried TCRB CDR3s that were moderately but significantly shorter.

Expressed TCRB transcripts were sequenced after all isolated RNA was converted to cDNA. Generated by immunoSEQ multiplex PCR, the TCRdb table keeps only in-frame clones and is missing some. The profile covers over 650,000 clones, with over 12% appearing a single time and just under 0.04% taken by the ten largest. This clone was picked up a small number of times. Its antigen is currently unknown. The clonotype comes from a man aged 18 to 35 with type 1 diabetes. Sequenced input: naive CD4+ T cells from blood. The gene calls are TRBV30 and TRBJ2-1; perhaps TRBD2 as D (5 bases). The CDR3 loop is CAWSQGSVRNEQFF. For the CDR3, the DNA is TGTGCCTGGAGTCAAGGGAGCGTGCGCAATGAGCAGTTCTTC.